Shown below are 7 T cell receptor beta chains from a single sample sequenced in a study of vaccination effects on CD4 cells after COVID-19. Once cultured for roughly 10 days, the cells underwent separation to obtain CD4+ T cells. No antigen has been assigned to these receptors. Some clones are missing from TCRdb's copy, which holds only in-frame ones; the method was immunoSEQ multiplex PCR. The top ten clones hold roughly a quarter of a sample with tens of thousands of clones, under 85% of them seen once. This sample comprised CD4+ T cells from PBMCs cultured without peptide, obtained before COVID-19 vaccination. The receptors originated from a human donor who had a prior SARS-CoV-2 infection.

This sequence joins TRBV3-1 (or the pseudogene TRBV3-2) and TRBJ2-5; tentative D call: TRBD1 (5 bases). This CDR3 contains 14 residues. Germline V gene data show CDR1 as LGHDT and CDR2 as YNNKEL (reference sequence). The V and J ends lost 2 bases and 2 bases respectively, with 9 bases between them. CDR3 amino acids: CASSQSTVQETQYF. The CDR3 DNA follows: TGTGCCAGCAGCCAATCGACAGTTCAAGAGACCCAGTACTTC.

This clone was detected a few times. V is TRBV18 and J is TRBJ2-5, with 7 positions matching TRBD1. Germline values: CDR1 KGHSH, CDR2 LQKENI. The J segment lost 3 bases and the V segment lost 0 bases, leaving 1 base of the junction unmatched. The CDR3 contains 14 residues. The CDR3 DNA reads TGTGCCAGCTCACCACCGGGACAGAAAGAGACCCAGTACTTC. Protein product: CASSPPGQKETQYF.

This chain joins TRBV4-1 and TRBJ1-6; D gene uncertain. V was cut by 1 base and J by 13 bases, with 8 bases left in between. This CDR3 is 12 amino acids long. Per the germline V gene, CDR1 is MGHRA and CDR2 is YSYEKL. CDR3 sequence reads: CASSQVGEPLHF. CDR3 coding DNA: TGCGCCAGCAGCCAAGTCGGCGAGCCCCTCCACTTT.

This clone was observed many times. The J gene is TRBJ2-4, the V gene TRBV5-8; 9 bases line up with TRBD1. With 0 bases clipped from V and 8 bases from J, the junction kept 3 bases outside the gene matches. The CDR3 loop spans 14 amino acids. From germline, CDR1 is SGHTS and CDR2 YDEGEE. CDR3 amino acids: CASSLDRGRDIQYF. The CDR3 DNA reads TGTGCCAGCAGCTTGGACAGGGGGCGTGACATTCAGTACTTC.

The chain is built from TRBV6-2 or TRBV6-3 and TRBJ2-6, with 11 bases matching TRBD2. Germline CDR1 reads MNHEY; CDR2 reads SVGEGT. The CDR3 length is 22 residues. V lost 6 bases and J lost 4; bases outside the gene matches: 23. The CDR3 is CASSLSGRTSGLLLGGANVLTF. Written as DNA, the CDR3 is TGTGCCAGCAGCCTATCTGGTCGGACTAGCGGGCTGCTTCTGGGGGGGGCCAACGTCCTGACTTTC.

The CDR3 spells CASSQDRSETGINQPQHF. In DNA form, the CDR3 reads TGTGCCAGCAGCCAAGATCGATCCGAGACAGGGATCAATCAGCCCCAGCATTTT. J is TRBJ1-5 and V is TRBV14, with TRBD1 matching 7 bases. Germline V lookup: CDR1 SGHDN, CDR2 FVKESK. V shed 0 bases and J 3 bases; nucleotides not matched to a gene: 11. The CDR3 loop spans 18 amino acids.

The chain recombines TRBV24-1 with TRBJ2-3; D might be TRBD2 (5 bases). V lost 5 bases and J lost 4, with 12 bases in between. The CDR3 is 14 amino acids. CDR1 KGHDR and CDR2 SFDVKD come from the germline V gene. Written as DNA, the CDR3 is TGTGCCACCAGTGCCGGGGAGTGGGCAGATACGCAGTATTTT. This sequence encodes CATSAGEWADTQYF.